This TCR beta chain originates from a study of brain T cells in children with intractable seizures. Generated by immunoSEQ multiplex PCR, the TCRdb table keeps only in-frame clones and is missing some. The sample records hundreds of thousands of clones, about 94% being singletons. Regarding time point: blood from clinic visit 5 months post-surgery; TSC patient then seizure free. The sequenced cases were selected for having the highest brain T cell transcript signatures. CDR3 length equals 15 residues. CDR1 and CDR2 from the germline V gene are SGHVS and FQNEAQ. Trimming removed 1 base from V and 7 bases from J, with 11 bases in between.

The sequence was obtained from a boy less than two years old with tuberous sclerosis and intractable seizures. The sequencing here drew on peripheral blood, taken roughly 5 months after surgery. V gene TRBV7-8 combines with J gene TRBJ1-6; D gene ambiguous. The chain's CDR3 is CASSLVWGSNSPLHF. The CDR3 nucleotides are TGTGCCAGCAGCTTAGTTTGGGGATCGAATTCACCCCTCCACTTT.